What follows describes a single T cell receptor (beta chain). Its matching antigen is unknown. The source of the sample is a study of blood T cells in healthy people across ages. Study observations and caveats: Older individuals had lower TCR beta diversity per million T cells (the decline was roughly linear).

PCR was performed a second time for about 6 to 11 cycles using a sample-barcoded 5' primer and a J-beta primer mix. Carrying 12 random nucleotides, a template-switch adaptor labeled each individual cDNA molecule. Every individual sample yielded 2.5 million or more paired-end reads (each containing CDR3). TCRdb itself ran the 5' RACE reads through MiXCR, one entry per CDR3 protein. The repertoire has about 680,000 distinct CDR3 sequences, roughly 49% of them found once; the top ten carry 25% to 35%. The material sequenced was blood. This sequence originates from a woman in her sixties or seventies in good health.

The CDR3 reads CSATGPGKTWETQYF. In nucleotides, the CDR3 is TGCAGTGCAACGGGACCAGGAAAGACGTGGGAGACCCAGTACTTC. The V call is TRBV20-1, the J call TRBJ2-5; D could derive from TRBD1 or TRBD2 (5 bases each). Germline CDR1 reads DFQATT; CDR2 reads SNEGSKA (reference sequence). With 6 bases removed from V and 5 bases from J, the gap between germline ends came to 22 bases. The CDR3 spans 15 residues.